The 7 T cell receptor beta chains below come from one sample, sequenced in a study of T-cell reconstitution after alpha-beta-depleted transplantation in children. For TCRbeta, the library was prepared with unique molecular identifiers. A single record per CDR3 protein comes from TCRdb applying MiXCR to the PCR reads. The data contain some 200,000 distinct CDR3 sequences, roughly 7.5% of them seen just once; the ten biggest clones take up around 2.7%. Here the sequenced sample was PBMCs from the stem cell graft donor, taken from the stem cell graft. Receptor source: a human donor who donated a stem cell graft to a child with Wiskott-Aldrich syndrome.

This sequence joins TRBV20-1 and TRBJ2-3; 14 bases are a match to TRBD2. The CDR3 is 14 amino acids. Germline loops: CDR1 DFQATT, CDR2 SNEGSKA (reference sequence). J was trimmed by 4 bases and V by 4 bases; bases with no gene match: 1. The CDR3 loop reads CSATTSGRADTQYF. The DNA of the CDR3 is TGCAGTGCTACGACTAGCGGGAGGGCAGATACGCAGTATTTT.

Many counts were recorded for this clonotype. The CDR3, as DNA: TGTGCCAGCAGCTTCGGTAGCGGAGGATACAATGAGCAGTTCTTC. This codes for CASSFGSGGYNEQFF. The chain recombines TRBV7-9 with TRBJ2-1, with a possible D match to TRBD2 (6 bases). The CDR3 is 15 amino acids. Germline V gene data show CDR1 as SEHNR and CDR2 as FQNEAQ (reference sequence). V was clipped by 3 bases and J by 4 bases, with 13 bases between them.

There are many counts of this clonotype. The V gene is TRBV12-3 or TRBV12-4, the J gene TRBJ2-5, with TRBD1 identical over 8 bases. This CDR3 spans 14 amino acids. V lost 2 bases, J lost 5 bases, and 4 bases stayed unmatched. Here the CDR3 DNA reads TGTGCCAGCAGTTTACCAGGGGGCGGTGAGACCCAGTACTTC. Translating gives CASSLPGGGETQYF.

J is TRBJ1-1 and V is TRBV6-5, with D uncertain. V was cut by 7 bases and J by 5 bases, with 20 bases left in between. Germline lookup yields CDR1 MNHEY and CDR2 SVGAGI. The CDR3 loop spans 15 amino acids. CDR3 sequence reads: CASIFRDLPGTEAFF. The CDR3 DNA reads TGTGCCAGCATTTTTCGAGACTTACCTGGGACTGAAGCTTTCTTT.

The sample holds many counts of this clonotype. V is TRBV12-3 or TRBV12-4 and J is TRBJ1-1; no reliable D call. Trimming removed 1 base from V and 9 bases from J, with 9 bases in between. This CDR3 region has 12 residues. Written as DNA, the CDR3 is TGTGCCAGCAGTTTAGTCCCAGGTAAAGCTTTCTTT. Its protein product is CASSLVPGKAFF.

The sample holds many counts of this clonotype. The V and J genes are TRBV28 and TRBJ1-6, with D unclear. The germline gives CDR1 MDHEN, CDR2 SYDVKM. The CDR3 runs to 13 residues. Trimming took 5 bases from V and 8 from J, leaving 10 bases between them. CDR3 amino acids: CASSQLTYSPLHF. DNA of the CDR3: TGTGCCAGCAGTCAACTCACCTATTCACCCCTCCACTTT.

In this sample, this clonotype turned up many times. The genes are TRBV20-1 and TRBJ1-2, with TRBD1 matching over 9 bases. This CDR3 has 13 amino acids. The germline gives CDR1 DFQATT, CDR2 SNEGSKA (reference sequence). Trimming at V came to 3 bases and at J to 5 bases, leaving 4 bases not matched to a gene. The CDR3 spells CSARGQGGYGYTF. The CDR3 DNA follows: TGCAGTGCTAGGGGACAGGGCGGGTATGGCTACACCTTC.